These 14 T cell receptor beta chains originate from one sample sequenced in a study of blood T cell repertoires in COVID-19. Profiling relied on immunoSEQ multiplex PCR, and the TCRdb table lists in-frame clones only, not all of them. The table has tens of thousands of clones, 80% seen once; the top ten hold 15% to 25%. The sequencing input was peripheral blood. These receptors came from a man aged 25-40 years with COVID-19, enrolled during active disease.

The genes are TRBV2 and TRBJ1-2; 10 bases align to TRBD1. CDR1 is SNHLY and CDR2 is FYNNEI in the germline V gene. The CDR3 covers 16 residues. The CDR3 DNA sequence: TGTGCTCTTTTTCTCCGGGACAGGGGAGGAAACTATGGCTACACCTTC. Protein product: CALFLRDRGGNYGYTF. Using reference TRBV2 and TRBJ1-2 for the parts outside the CDR3, the full variable domain is EPEVTQTPSHQVTQMGQEVILRCVPISNHLYFYWYRQILGQKVEFLVSFYNNEISEKSEIFDDQFSVERPDGSNFTLKIRSTKLEDSAMYFCALFLRDRGGNYGYTFGSGTRLTVV.

The genes are TRBV7-9 and TRBJ2-3, with TRBD1 identical over 9 bases. Germline CDR1 SEHNR, CDR2 FQNEAQ (reference sequence). The CDR3 covers 16 residues. V lost 4 bases to trimming and J lost 2 bases; unmatched junction nucleotides: 7. The CDR3 is CASSSWTGAPTDTQYF. In DNA, the CDR3 is TGTGCCAGCAGCTCCTGGACAGGGGCCCCCACAGATACGCAGTATTTT.

V is TRBV20-1 and J is TRBJ2-5; perhaps TRBD2 as D (6 bases). V shed 3 bases and J shed 1 base, with 9 bases lying between them. In germline, CDR1 is DFQATT, CDR2 SNEGSKA (reference sequence). The CDR3 has 13 residues. CDR3 coding DNA: TGCAGTGCTAGTCGGAGGGCCCAAGAGACCCAGTACTTC. This gives the protein CSASRRAQETQYF.

The V and J genes are TRBV9 and TRBJ1-3; D unclear. Germline V CDR1 and CDR2: SGDLS, YYNGEE. The germline V and J ends were trimmed by 4 bases and 0 bases, with 5 bases remaining between them. The CDR3 is 13 amino acids. The CDR3 loop reads CASSPSSGNTIYF. The CDR3 DNA reads as TGTGCCAGCAGCCCTTCCTCTGGAAACACCATATATTTT.

This chain connects TRBV21-1 to TRBJ1-6. TRBV21-1 is assigned pseudogene status. This CDR3 comprises 16 residues. The CDR3 spells CASSRQGGSRSSPLHF. Written as DNA, the CDR3 is TGTGCCAGCAGCAGGCAGGGAGGCAGTAGAAGTTCACCCCTCCACTTT.

The chain joins TRBV27 to TRBJ2-2; 14 nucleotides agree with TRBD2. Germline V gene data show CDR1 as MNHEY and CDR2 as SMNVEV (reference sequence). This CDR3 comprises 16 residues. J gave up 6 bases and V 2 bases, and 2 bases lay outside the gene matches. CDR3: CASSLGTSGSPGELFF. In nucleotides, the CDR3 is TGTGCCAGCAGTTTAGGGACTAGCGGGAGTCCCGGGGAGCTGTTTTTT.

This chain joins TRBV3-1 (or the pseudogene TRBV3-2) and TRBJ1-5; 7 positions agree with TRBD1. The germline CDR1 and CDR2 sequences are LGHDT and YNNKEL (reference sequence). The CDR3 has 15 amino acids. After removal of 3 bases from V and 9 bases from J, the junction contained 11 bases not matched to a gene. The CDR3 DNA reads TGTGCCAGCAGCCAGGGACAGTCGGTGTCGGTGCCCCAGCATTTT. Translation gives CASSQGQSVSVPQHF.

This chain joins TRBV19 and TRBJ2-7; TRBD2 agrees at 8 bases. CDR1 and CDR2 (germline): LNHDA, SQIVND (reference sequence). The CDR3 covers 18 residues. J gave up 7 bases and V 9 bases, and 26 bases lay outside the gene matches. CDR3 nucleotides: TGTGCCAGGCAGGGGAATCTCCTAGACAAGCGGGAGCCCAGGGAGCAGTACTTC. Translating gives CARQGNLLDKREPREQYF.

The chain couples TRBV21-1 to TRBJ1-4; the table calls TRBD1, which could not be checked here. TRBV21-1 is a recognized pseudogene. CDR3 length: 12 residues. CDR3 protein: CASSKGAEKLFF. In DNA form, the CDR3 reads TGTGCCAGCAGCAAGGGGGCGGAAAAACTGTTTTTT.

The chain carries TRBV6-6 and TRBJ2-1, with TRBD1 identical over 7 bases. V dropped 5 bases and J dropped 9; count of bases not matched to a gene: 7. The CDR3 is 13 amino acids. Germline V gene sequence: CDR1 MNHNY, CDR2 SVGAGI (reference sequence). CDR3 amino acids: CASSRQGRGEQFF. DNA of the CDR3: TGTGCCAGCAGTCGACAGGGAAGGGGTGAGCAGTTCTTC.

The rearrangement uses TRBV4-2 and TRBJ1-5; the match to TRBD1 covers 9 bases. Looked up from germline, CDR1 is LGHNA and CDR2 is YNFKEQ. Trimming cost V 4 bases and J 6 bases; bases outside gene matches: 7. The CDR3 totals 15 residues. The CDR3 here is CASSPRTGEVQPQHF. The DNA of the CDR3 is TGTGCCAGCAGCCCCCGGACAGGGGAGGTTCAGCCCCAGCATTTT.

The DNA of the CDR3 is TGTGCCAGCAGTGAAAGTATGGGGACTCGATCTGGTTCACCCCTCCACTTT. This encodes CASSESMGTRSGSPLHF. The chain is built from TRBV2 and TRBJ1-6, with D possibly TRBD1 on 5 matching bases. The V end was cut by 2 bases, the J end by 9 bases, with 20 bases between. The CDR3 length is 17 residues. CDR1 SNHLY and CDR2 FYNNEI come from the germline V gene.

The V gene is TRBV5-1, the J gene TRBJ2-1; TRBD2 matches 13 bases. The V segment lost 4 bases and the J segment 6 bases; nucleotides outside the gene matches: 4. This CDR3 contains 15 residues. Germline V gene sequence: CDR1 SGHRS, CDR2 YFSETQ. The DNA of the CDR3 is TGCGCCAGCAGCCTCCGGACTAGCGGGGGCAATGAGCAGTTCTTC. It is translated as CASSLRTSGGNEQFF.

A remark on this clone: At the DNA level, this CDR3 is encoded by other sequences in the same sample as well. V and J are TRBV15 and TRBJ2-7; TRBD2 might be the D (5 bases). CDR3 length equals 15 residues. Trimming stripped 0 bases from V and 1 base from J, with 10 bases between. The germline V gene has CDR1 LNHNV and CDR2 YYDKDF (reference sequence). CDR3 nucleotide sequence: TGTGCCACCAGCAGAGATCGTGGCGGGTCCTACGAGCAGTACTTC. Its protein is CATSRDRGGSYEQYF.